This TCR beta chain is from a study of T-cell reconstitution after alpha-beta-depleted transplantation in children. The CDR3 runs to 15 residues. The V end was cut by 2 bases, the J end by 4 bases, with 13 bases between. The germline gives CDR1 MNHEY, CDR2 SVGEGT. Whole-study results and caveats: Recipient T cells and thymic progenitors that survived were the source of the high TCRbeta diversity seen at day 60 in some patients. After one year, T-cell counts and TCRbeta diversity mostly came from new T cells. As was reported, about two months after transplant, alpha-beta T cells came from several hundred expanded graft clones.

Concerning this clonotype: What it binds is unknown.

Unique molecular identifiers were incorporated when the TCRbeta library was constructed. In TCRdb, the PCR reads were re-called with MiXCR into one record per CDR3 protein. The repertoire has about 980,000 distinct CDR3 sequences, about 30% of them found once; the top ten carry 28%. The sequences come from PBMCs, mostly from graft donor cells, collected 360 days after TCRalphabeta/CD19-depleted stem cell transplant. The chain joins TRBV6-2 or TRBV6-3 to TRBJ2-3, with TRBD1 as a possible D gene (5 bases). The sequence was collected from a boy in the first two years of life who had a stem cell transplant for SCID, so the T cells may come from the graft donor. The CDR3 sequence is CASSYRSGSADTQYF. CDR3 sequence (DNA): TGTGCCAGCAGTTACCGGTCAGGGTCGGCAGATACGCAGTATTTT.